Presented here are 16 T cell receptor beta chains from one specimen sequenced in a study of blood T cell repertoires in COVID-19. TCRdb keeps only in-frame clones here, not all; method: immunoSEQ multiplex PCR. This sample has 140,000 to 150,000 clones, with approximately 80% found just once. Specimen: peripheral blood. Source of these receptors: a human donor in a cohort sampled during active COVID-19.

The chain employs TRBV2 and TRBJ1-2; unclear D gene. V lost 2 bases and J lost 6, with 13 bases in between. The germline CDR1 and CDR2 sequences are SNHLY and FYNNEI. This CDR3 is built from 14 residues. CDR3 sequence: CASSEWPLNNGYTF. Here the CDR3 DNA reads TGTGCCAGCAGTGAATGGCCTCTCAACAATGGCTACACCTTC.

This clone has only a few counts. The rearrangement joins TRBV7-9 to TRBJ2-2; TRBD2 might be the D (7 bases). The CDR3 totals 19 residues. Trimming cost V 2 bases and J 4 bases, with 23 bases left between them. Per the germline V gene, CDR1 is SEHNR and CDR2 is FQNEAQ (reference sequence). CDR3 sequence: CASSLYLGGGATRTGELFF. CDR3 in DNA: TGTGCCAGCAGCTTATACCTAGGTGGGGGGGCTACACGCACCGGGGAGCTGTTTTTT.

V gene TRBV2 combines with J gene TRBJ2-3; 7 bases map to TRBD1. The CDR3 length is 14 residues. The germline gives CDR1 SNHLY, CDR2 FYNNEI. Trimming removed 1 base from V and 4 bases from J; junction bases left unmatched: 2. The chain's CDR3 is CASSEGDRSDTQYF. Written as DNA, the CDR3 is TGTGCCAGCAGTGAAGGGGACAGATCAGATACGCAGTATTTT.

The gene calls are TRBV3-1 (or the pseudogene TRBV3-2) and TRBJ2-1; 10 bases agree with TRBD2. Germline loops: CDR1 LGHDT, CDR2 YNNKEL (reference sequence). The CDR3 covers 15 residues. J lost 5 bases, V lost 4 bases, and 5 bases had no gene match. The CDR3 protein is CASSLLSGGNNEQFF. DNA for the CDR3: TGTGCCAGCAGCCTACTTAGCGGGGGGAACAATGAGCAGTTCTTC.

The V gene is TRBV7-9, the J gene TRBJ2-5; TRBD2 is a possible D gene (6 bases). V lost 2 bases and J lost 4, with 11 bases in between. The CDR3 totals 14 residues. Germline CDR1 SEHNR, CDR2 FQNEAQ (reference sequence). As DNA, the CDR3 is TGTGCCAGCAGCTTAAACAGAGCGGGAGAGACCCAGTACTTC. Its protein product is CASSLNRAGETQYF. Supplemented by reference TRBV7-9 and TRBJ2-5, the full variable domain reads DTGVSQNPRHKITKRGQNVTFRCDPISEHNRLYWYRQTLGQGPEFLTYFQNEAQLEKSRLLSDRFSAERPKGSFSTLEIQRTEQGDSAMYLCASSLNRAGETQYFGPGTRLLVL.

The chain couples TRBV27 to TRBJ1-1; D remains unclear. Trimming took 3 bases from V and 0 from J, leaving 11 bases between them. The CDR3 contains 15 residues. Germline CDR1 is MNHEY and CDR2 is SMNVEV (reference sequence). The CDR3 loop reads CASSFHSALNTEAFF. The DNA for the CDR3 is TGTGCCAGCAGTTTTCACAGTGCCCTGAACACTGAAGCTTTCTTT.

The rearrangement uses TRBV7-8 and TRBJ2-1, with a possible D match to TRBD2 (6 bases). V lost 3 bases, J lost 4 bases, and 16 bases lay in between. Germline V gene lookup returns CDR1 SGHVS and CDR2 FQNEAQ. The CDR3 totals 16 residues. CDR3 in DNA: TGTGCCAGCAGCTTGATAACGCGGGGAGCTTACAATGAGCAGTTCTTC. Protein: CASSLITRGAYNEQFF.

The rearrangement joins TRBV5-5 to TRBJ2-5, with D possibly being TRBD1 (7 bases). This CDR3 comprises 15 residues. From germline, CDR1 is SGHKS and CDR2 YYEKEE (reference sequence). V lost 4 bases, J lost 5 bases, and 18 bases lay in between. The chain's CDR3 is CASSPRTGAGETQYF. In DNA, the CDR3 is TGTGCCAGCAGCCCCCGAACAGGGGCGGGGGAGACCCAGTACTTC.

The chain links TRBV7-3 to TRBJ1-6, with D perhaps TRBD1 (6 bases). The CDR3 runs to 14 residues. V was shortened by 6 bases and J by 7 bases, with 13 bases between the two germline ends. Germline CDR1 is SGHTA and CDR2 is FQGTGA. CDR3 region: CASSEQGINSPLHF. For the CDR3, the DNA is TGTGCCAGCAGTGAACAGGGTATCAATTCACCCCTCCACTTT.

V and J are TRBV7-2 and TRBJ1-1, with unresolved D. Germline V gene lookup returns CDR1 SGHTA and CDR2 FQGNSA. The CDR3 is 13 amino acids. V was pared by 3 bases and J by 1 base, with 6 bases between. CDR3 sequence: CASSFSPNTEAFF. The CDR3 DNA is TGTGCCAGCAGCTTTAGTCCGAACACTGAAGCTTTCTTT.

The rearrangement links TRBV7-8 to TRBJ1-1; TRBD1 is a possible D gene (5 bases). V was trimmed by 1 base and J by 3 bases, leaving 9 bases between them. This CDR3 spans 14 amino acids. Germline V gene sequence: CDR1 SGHVS, CDR2 FQNEAQ. The CDR3 here is CASSLGAGHTEAFF. CDR3 DNA: TGTGCCAGCAGCTTAGGAGCAGGGCACACTGAAGCTTTCTTT.

The CDR3 sequence: CASSGVGNEKLFF. DNA of the CDR3: TGCGCCAGTTCGGGGGTCGGGAATGAAAAACTGTTTTTT. The chain employs TRBV4-3 and TRBJ1-4; D is possibly TRBD1 (5 bases). Trimming took 9 bases from V and 5 from J, leaving 13 bases between them. This CDR3 is 13 amino acids long. CDR1 and CDR2 (germline): LGHNA, YSLEER.

The V gene is TRBV28, the J gene TRBJ1-1, with 7 bases matching TRBD1. CDR3 length equals 13 residues. V dropped 2 bases and J dropped 7; count of bases not matched to a gene: 4. Germline V lookup: CDR1 MDHEN, CDR2 SYDVKM. This CDR3 reads CASSLPGTDEAFF. DNA for the CDR3: TGTGCCAGCAGTTTACCCGGGACAGATGAAGCTTTCTTT.

The rearrangement links TRBV27 to TRBJ2-5, with D possibly TRBD2 on 6 matching bases. Germline values: CDR1 MNHEY, CDR2 SMNVEV (reference sequence). CDR3 length: 18 residues. V was cut by 6 bases and J by 4 bases, with 27 bases left in between. The CDR3 here is CASSLRPPGPGGPETQYF. In nucleotides, the CDR3 is TGTGCCAGCAGCTTACGTCCTCCGGGACCCGGGGGACCAGAGACCCAGTACTTC.

This clone has a handful of counts. The chain combines TRBV29-1 with TRBJ1-1; weak D call: TRBD1 (6 bases). The V and J ends lost 5 bases and 1 base respectively, with 14 bases between them. The CDR3 runs to 14 residues. From germline, CDR1 is SQVTM and CDR2 ANQGSEA. The DNA of the CDR3 is TGCAGCGTTCTACCCAGGACAGAGAACACTGAAGCTTTCTTT. Amino acid sequence: CSVLPRTENTEAFF.

The rearrangement links TRBV7-9 to TRBJ2-6, with D perhaps matching TRBD1 (6 bases). The CDR3 spans 19 residues. Per the germline V gene, CDR1 is SEHNR and CDR2 is FQNEAQ (reference sequence). V lost 5 bases, J lost 0 bases, and 20 bases lay in between. CDR3 bases: TGTGCCAGCAGCCGCCATTTCGGACAGTCGGGCTCTGGGGCCAACGTCCTGACTTTC. Its protein product is CASSRHFGQSGSGANVLTF.